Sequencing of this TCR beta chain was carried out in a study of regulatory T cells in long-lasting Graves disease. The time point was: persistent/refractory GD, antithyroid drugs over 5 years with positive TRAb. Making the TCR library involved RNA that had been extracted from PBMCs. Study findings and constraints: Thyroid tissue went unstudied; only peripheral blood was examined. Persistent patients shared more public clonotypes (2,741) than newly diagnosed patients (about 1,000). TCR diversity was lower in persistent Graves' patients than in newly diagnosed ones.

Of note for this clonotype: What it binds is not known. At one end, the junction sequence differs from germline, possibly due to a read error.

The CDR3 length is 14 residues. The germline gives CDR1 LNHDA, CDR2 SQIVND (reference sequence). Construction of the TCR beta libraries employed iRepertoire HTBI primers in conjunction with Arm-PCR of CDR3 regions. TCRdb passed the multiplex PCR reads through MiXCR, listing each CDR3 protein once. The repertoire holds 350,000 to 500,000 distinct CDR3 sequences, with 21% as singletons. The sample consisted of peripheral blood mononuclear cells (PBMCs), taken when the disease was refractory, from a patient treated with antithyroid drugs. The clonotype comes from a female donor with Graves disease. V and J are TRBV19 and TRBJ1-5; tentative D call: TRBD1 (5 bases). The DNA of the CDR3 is TGCAGCGAAAAACCAGGGTTTAGCAATCAGCCCCAGCATTTT. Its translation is CSEKPGFSNQPQHF.